The entry below gives a single TCR beta chain sequence along with its context. Described time point: pretreatment peripheral blood. This sample was taken from a study of PD-L1 blockade in urothelial cancer. Study-level information: T cells numbered a median of approximately 130,000 in the blood samples.

The V end was cut by 1 base, the J end by 2 bases, with 11 bases between. CDR3 length: 15 residues. Germline-derived CDR1 and CDR2 are SGHRS and YFSETQ. Assay used: immunoSEQ multiplex PCR; TCRdb lists only in-frame clones, some missing. The sample contains some 65,000 clones, approximately 81% of which appear only once. The TCR was taken from a man between 65 and 80 years old with urothelial cancer. This chain links TRBV5-1 with TRBJ2-3, with D unresolved. The starting material was PBMCs, obtained around atezolizumab (anti-PD-L1) treatment. CDR3 sequence reads: CASSLIRAYTDTQYF. CDR3 bases: TGCGCCAGCAGCTTGATTAGAGCCTACACAGATACGCAGTATTTT.